Shown below are 11 T cell receptor beta chains from a single sample sequenced in a study of spatial heterogeneity in lung cancer (dated by TCRdb to the late 2010s). Libraries were constructed by 5' RACE. Sequencing used a NextSeq 500. TCRdb itself trimmed the public reads at Q25 with fastp, ran MiXCR and retained productive beta chains. Each CDR3 protein appears once, grouped with its most common genes and DNA. The sample contains about 36,000 distinct CDR3 sequences, less than 9% of them found a single time. Around 30% of the sample is held by the ten biggest clonotypes. In light of the paper, this sample's time point label describes: sample taken at primary tumor resection. The sequencing used PBMCs, collected at surgery. These receptors came from a female donor with early-stage non-small cell lung cancer.

The sample holds many counts of this clonotype. The rearrangement joins TRBV25-1 to TRBJ2-2; perhaps TRBD2 as D (6 bases). CDR3 size: 16 residues. V was shortened by 0 bases and J by 2 bases, with 10 bases between the two germline ends. CDR1 and CDR2 (germline): MGHDK, SYGVNS. DNA for the CDR3: TGTGCCAGCAGTGAATATTTGGCGGGAAACACCGGGGAGCTGTTTTTT. Protein sequence: CASSEYLAGNTGELFF.

This clonotype was observed at least ten times. J is TRBJ2-5 and V is TRBV5-1; D uncertain. The CDR3 length is 14 residues. Germline V gene sequence: CDR1 SGHRS, CDR2 YFSETQ. Trimming pared 0 bases from V and 4 bases from J, leaving 10 bases between. This chain's CDR3 is CASSLAHGGETQYF. Written as DNA, the CDR3 is TGCGCCAGCAGCTTGGCACACGGCGGAGAGACCCAGTACTTC.

This clonotype was observed once. This sequence may be a read error, since a much larger clone differs from it by one base. V is TRBV2 and J is TRBJ2-3, with D possibly matching TRBD1 (6 bases). Trimming left V 3 bases short and J 7 bases short, with 14 bases between. This CDR3 comprises 14 residues. Germline values: CDR1 SNHLY, CDR2 FYNNEI. CDR3 DNA sequence: TGTGCCAGCAGTGAGGACAGAGGTCCAAATACGCAGTATTTT. Protein product: CASSEDRGPNTQYF.

Regarding this clonotype: A junction boundary mismatches the germline segment, possibly from a read error. The V gene is TRBV2, the J gene TRBJ2-1; D is possibly TRBD1 (5 bases). Germline lookup yields CDR1 SNHLY and CDR2 FYNNEI. There are 13 residues in the CDR3. The CDR3 loop is CASSEGLYREQFF. CDR3 sequence (DNA): TGTGCCAGCAGCGAAGGGCTATACAGGGAGCAGTTCTTC.

The rearrangement uses TRBV7-2 and TRBJ2-5; 13 bases align to TRBD2. From germline, CDR1 is SGHTA and CDR2 FQGNSA. The CDR3 runs to 17 residues. V gave up 6 bases and J gave up 0 bases; unmatched junction bases: 7. The CDR3 spells CASSSLAGGRYQETQYF. The CDR3 DNA follows: TGTGCCAGCAGTTCACTAGCGGGGGGGCGGTACCAAGAGACCCAGTACTTC.

This clonotype was picked up many times. The chain couples TRBV10-3 to TRBJ2-7; possible D gene TRBD1, 6 bases. Germline lookup yields CDR1 ENHRY and CDR2 SYGVKD. V lost 10 bases and J lost 7, with 14 bases in between. The CDR3 consists of 11 residues. CDR3 sequence: CASQGSREQYF. DNA for the CDR3: TGTGCCAGTCAGGGGAGCCGAGAGCAGTACTTC.

This clonotype was detected a few times. The V and J genes are TRBV7-3 and TRBJ2-3; TRBD2 might be the D (5 bases). Germline-derived CDR1 and CDR2 are SGHTA and FQGTGA. This CDR3 spans 15 amino acids. V lost 7 bases and J lost 0, with 14 bases in between. The CDR3 DNA sequence: TGTGCCAGCAAACCCAAAGCGGATAGCACAGATACGCAGTATTTT. Its protein is CASKPKADSTDTQYF.

This clonotype was picked up many times. The chain combines TRBV25-1 with TRBJ2-2, with 7 bases identical to TRBD1. This CDR3 region has 19 residues. Germline V gives CDR1 MGHDK, CDR2 SYGVNS. V trimming: 3 bases; J trimming: 1 base; junction bases outside the gene matches: 14. CDR3 coding DNA: TGTGCCAGCAGTGATCGGCCACAGGGGTATGGCGAGAACACCGGGGAGCTGTTTTTT. It translates to CASSDRPQGYGENTGELFF.

The chain uses TRBV25-1 and TRBJ2-1; TRBD2 aligns across 13 bases. The J segment lost 12 bases and the V segment lost 4 bases, leaving 6 bases of the junction unmatched. The CDR3 loop spans 14 amino acids. Germline CDR1 and CDR2: MGHDK and SYGVNS. The CDR3 DNA is TGTGCCAGCAGTGGGACTAGCGGGAGTGTTGGGCAGTTCTTC. Translation: CASSGTSGSVGQFF.

The chain has TRBV4-3 and TRBJ2-3, with 10 positions matching TRBD2. Germline CDR1 and CDR2: LGHNA and YSLEER. This CDR3 has 16 amino acids. The trim removed 4 bases at V and 5 bases at J, leaving 9 bases unmatched. CDR3 sequence: CASSPDLAGDKDTQYF. The CDR3 DNA follows: TGCGCCAGCAGCCCTGATCTAGCGGGAGATAAAGATACGCAGTATTTT.

The sample holds a few counts of this clonotype. Here the CDR3 reads CASSDPSGTGEYEQYF. The CDR3 DNA follows: TGTGCCAGCAGCGATCCCTCCGGGACAGGGGAGTACGAGCAGTACTTC. V usage is TRBV2 and J usage is TRBJ2-7; 10 bases align to TRBD1. The CDR3 runs to 16 residues. J was trimmed by 4 bases and V by 6 bases; bases with no gene match: 12. Germline V gene lookup returns CDR1 SNHLY and CDR2 FYNNEI. Together with reference TRBV2 and TRBJ2-7, the CDR3 gives the full variable domain: EPEVTQTPSHQVTQMGQEVILRCVPISNHLYFYWYRQILGQKVEFLVSFYNNEISEKSEIFDDQFSVERPDGSNFTLKIRSTKLEDSAMYFCASSDPSGTGEYEQYFGPGTRLTVT.